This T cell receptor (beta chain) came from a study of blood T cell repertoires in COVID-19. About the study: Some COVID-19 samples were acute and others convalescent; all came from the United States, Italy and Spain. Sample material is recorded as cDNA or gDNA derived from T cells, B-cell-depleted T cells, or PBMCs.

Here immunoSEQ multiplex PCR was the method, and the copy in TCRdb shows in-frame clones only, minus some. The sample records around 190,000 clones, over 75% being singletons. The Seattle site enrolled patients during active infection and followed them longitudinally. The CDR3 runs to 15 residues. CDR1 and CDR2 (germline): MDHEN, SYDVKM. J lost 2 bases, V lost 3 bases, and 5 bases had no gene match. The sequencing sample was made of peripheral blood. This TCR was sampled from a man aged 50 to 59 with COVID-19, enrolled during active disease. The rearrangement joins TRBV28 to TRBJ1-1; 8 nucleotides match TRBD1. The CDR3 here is CASSLGTGFNTEAFF. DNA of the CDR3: TGTGCCAGCAGTTTGGGGACAGGTTTTAACACTGAAGCTTTCTTT. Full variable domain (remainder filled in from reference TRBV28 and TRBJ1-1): DVKVTQSSRYLVKRTGEKVFLECVQDMDHENMFWYRQDPGLGLRLIYFSYDVKMKEKGDIPEGYSVSREKKERFSLILESASTNQTSMYLCASSLGTGFNTEAFFGQGTRLTVV.